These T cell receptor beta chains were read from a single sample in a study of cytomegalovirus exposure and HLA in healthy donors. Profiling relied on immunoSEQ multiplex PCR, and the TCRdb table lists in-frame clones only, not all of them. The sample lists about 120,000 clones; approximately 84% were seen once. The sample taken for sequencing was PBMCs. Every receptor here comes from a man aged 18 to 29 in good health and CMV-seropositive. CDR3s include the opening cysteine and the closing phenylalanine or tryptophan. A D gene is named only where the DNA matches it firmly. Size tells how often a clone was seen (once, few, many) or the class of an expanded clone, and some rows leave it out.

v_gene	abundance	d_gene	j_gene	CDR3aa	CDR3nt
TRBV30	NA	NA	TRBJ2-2	CAWSTLEGASGELFF	TGTGCCTGGAGTACCCTGGAGGGAGCGTCCGGGGAGCTGTTTTTT
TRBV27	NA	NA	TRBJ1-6	CASSLTQRGNSPLHF	TGTGCCAGCAGTTTAACCCAGAGGGGGAATTCACCCCTCCACTTT
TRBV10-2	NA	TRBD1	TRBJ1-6	CASSSTGDRNSPLHF	TGCGCCAGCAGTTCTACAGGGGATAGGAATTCACCCCTCCACTTT
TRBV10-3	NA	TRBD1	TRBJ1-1	CAISERDRVGASFFDAFF	TGTGCCATCAGTGAGAGAGACAGGGTTGGAGCGTCGTTTTTTGACGCTTTCTTT
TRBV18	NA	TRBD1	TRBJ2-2	CASSTTRTGVGLTGELFF	TGTGCCAGCTCGACCACTCGGACAGGGGTAGGACTCACCGGGGAGCTGTTTTTT
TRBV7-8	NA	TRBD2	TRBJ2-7	CASSLAVSSYEQYF	TGTGCCAGCAGCCTAGCGGTGAGCTCCTACGAGCAGTACTTC
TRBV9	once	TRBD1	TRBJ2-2	CASSPQGFGTGELFF	TGTGCCAGCAGCCCACAGGGGTTTGGGACCGGGGAGCTGTTTTTT
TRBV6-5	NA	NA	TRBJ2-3	CASSYLASTDTQYF	TGTGCCAGCAGTTACTTAGCTAGCACAGATACGCAGTATTTT
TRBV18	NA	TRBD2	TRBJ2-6	CASSPPPSGGSGANVLTF	TGTGCCAGCTCACCACCGCCTAGCGGGGGTTCTGGGGCCAACGTCCTGACTTTC
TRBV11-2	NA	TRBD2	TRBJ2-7	CASSLAGGSSYEQYF	TGTGCCAGCAGCTTAGCGGGCGGGAGCTCCTACGAGCAGTACTTC
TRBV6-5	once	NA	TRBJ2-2	CASSILATGELFF	TGTGCCAGCAGCATACTAGCCACCGGGGAGCTGTTTTTT
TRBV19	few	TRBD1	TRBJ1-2	CASTQGSPYGYTF	TGTGCCAGCACACAGGGGTCCCCATATGGCTACACCTTC
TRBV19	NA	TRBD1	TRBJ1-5	CASSIRGTGDQPQHF	TGTGCCAGTAGTATAAGAGGGACAGGGGATCAGCCCCAGCATTTT
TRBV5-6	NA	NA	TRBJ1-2	CASSSHGGEGYGYTF	TGTGCCAGCAGCTCCCACGGGGGGGAGGGCTATGGCTACACCTTC
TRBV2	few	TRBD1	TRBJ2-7	CASSASGTGTLGGEQYF	TGTGCCAGCAGCGCATCCGGGACAGGGACTCTCGGCGGCGAGCAGTACTTC
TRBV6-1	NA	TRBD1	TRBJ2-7	CASSTGTGAYEQYF	TGTGCCAGCAGTACCGGGACAGGGGCCTACGAGCAGTACTTC
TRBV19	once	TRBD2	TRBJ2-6	CASSIGHWGGSGANVLTF	TGTGCCAGTAGTATAGGACACTGGGGGGGGTCTGGGGCCAACGTCCTGACTTTC
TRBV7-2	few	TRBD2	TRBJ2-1	CASSLNEPQLAGGENEQFF	TGTGCCAGCAGCTTGAATGAGCCGCAGCTAGCGGGAGGGGAGAATGAGCAGTTCTTC
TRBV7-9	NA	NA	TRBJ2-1	CASSLLGAGDNEQFF	TGTGCCAGCAGCTTGTTGGGGGCCGGCGACAATGAGCAGTTCTTC
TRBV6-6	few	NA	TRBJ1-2	CASSYSSRGYGYTF	TGTGCCAGCAGTTACTCGAGCCGGGGCTATGGCTACACCTTC
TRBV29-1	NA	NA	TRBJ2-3	CSAFMLETADTQYF	TGCAGCGCGTTCATGCTAGAGACAGCAGATACGCAGTATTTT
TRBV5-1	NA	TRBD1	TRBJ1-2	CASSLEGQGAYGYTF	TGCGCCAGCAGCTTGGAAGGACAGGGCGCCTATGGCTACACCTTC
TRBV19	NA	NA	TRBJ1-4	CASSMQRQGSEKLFF	TGTGCCAGTAGTATGCAACGGCAGGGGAGTGAAAAACTGTTTTTT
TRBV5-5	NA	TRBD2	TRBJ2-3	CASSFFGLAVNTQYF	TGTGCCAGCAGCTTCTTTGGACTAGCTGTTAATACGCAGTATTTT
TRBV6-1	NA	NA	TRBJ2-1	CASRTFVGYNEQFF	TGTGCCAGCAGAACTTTTGTTGGCTACAATGAGCAGTTCTTC
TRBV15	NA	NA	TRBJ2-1	CATSTAATPLGSFNNEQFF	TGTGCCACCAGCACCGCAGCAACCCCACTAGGTTCTTTCAACAATGAGCAGTTCTTC
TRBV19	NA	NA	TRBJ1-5	CASSIYEANQPQHF	TGTGCCAGTAGTATCTACGAGGCCAACCAGCCCCAGCATTTT
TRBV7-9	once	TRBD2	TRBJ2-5	CASSRTASGLGTQYF	TGTGCCAGCAGCCGGACGGCTAGCGGCCTCGGGACCCAGTACTTC
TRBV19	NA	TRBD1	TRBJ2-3	CASRDRGTDTQYF	TGTGCCAGTAGGGACAGGGGCACAGATACGCAGTATTTT
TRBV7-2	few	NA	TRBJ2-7	CASSLSPRESYEQYF	TGTGCCAGCAGCTTATCCCCAAGGGAGTCCTACGAGCAGTACTTC
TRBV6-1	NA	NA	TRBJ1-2	CASSVRTATNYGYTF	TGTGCCAGCAGTGTTCGGACAGCCACTAACTATGGCTACACCTTC
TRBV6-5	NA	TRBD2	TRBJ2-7	CASSSGLAASYEQYF	TGTGCCAGCAGTTCCGGACTAGCGGCCTCCTACGAGCAGTACTTC
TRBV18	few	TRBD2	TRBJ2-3	CASSPVGTSGGADTQYF	TGTGCCAGCTCACCGGTCGGGACTAGCGGGGGTGCAGATACGCAGTATTTT
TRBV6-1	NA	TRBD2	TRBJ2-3	CASSVHGRLAGGNPTDTQYF	TGTGCCAGCAGTGTCCATGGTCGACTAGCGGGGGGGAACCCCACAGATACGCAGTATTTT
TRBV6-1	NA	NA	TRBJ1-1	CASSRNRDTEAFF	TGTGCCAGCAGTAGAAACCGGGACACTGAAGCTTTCTTT
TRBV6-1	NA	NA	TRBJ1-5	CAVGLNSNQPQHF	TGTGCCGTGGGACTCAATAGCAATCAGCCCCAGCATTTT
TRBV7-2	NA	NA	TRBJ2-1	CASSLAYSLVYEQFF	TGTGCCAGCAGCTTAGCGTATTCTCTAGTCTATGAGCAGTTCTTC
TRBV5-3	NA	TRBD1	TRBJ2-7	CARLDRDYEQYF	TGTGCCAGACTTGACAGGGACTACGAGCAGTACTTC
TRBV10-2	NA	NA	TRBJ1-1	CASSVSRADTEAFF	TGCGCCAGCAGTGTCTCCAGGGCTGACACTGAAGCTTTCTTT
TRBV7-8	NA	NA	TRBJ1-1	CASSHGRGQAFF	TGTGCCAGCAGTCATGGCCGAGGGCAAGCTTTCTTT
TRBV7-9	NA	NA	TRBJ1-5	CASSSDYSNQPQHF	TGTGCCAGCAGCTCGGACTATAGCAATCAGCCCCAGCATTTT
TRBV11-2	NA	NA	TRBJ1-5	CASSLKGNQPQHF	TGTGCCAGCAGCTTAAAGGGGAATCAGCCCCAGCATTTT
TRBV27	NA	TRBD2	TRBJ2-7	CASSLLAGGWAGEQYF	TGTGCCAGCAGTTTACTCGCGGGAGGGTGGGCCGGCGAGCAGTACTTC
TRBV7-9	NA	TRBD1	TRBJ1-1	CASSQAGTGGTFF	TGTGCCAGCAGCCAGGCTGGGACAGGAGGAACTTTCTTT
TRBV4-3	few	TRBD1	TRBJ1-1	CASSPGPGTGVNTEAFF	TGCGCCAGCAGCCCGGGTCCCGGGACAGGGGTGAACACTGAAGCTTTCTTT
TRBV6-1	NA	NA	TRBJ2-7	CASSESVSSSYEQYF	TGTGCCAGCAGTGAATCAGTATCTTCCTCCTACGAGCAGTACTTC
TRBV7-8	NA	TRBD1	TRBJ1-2	CASSLARTGETMGRYGYTF	TGTGCCAGCAGCTTAGCTAGGACAGGGGAAACAATGGGCCGCTATGGCTACACCTTC
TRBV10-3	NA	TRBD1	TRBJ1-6	CAISGGQSSYNSPLHF	TGTGCCATCAGTGGGGGACAGAGCTCCTATAATTCACCCCTCCACTTT
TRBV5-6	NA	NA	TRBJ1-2	CASSLEGVNYGYTF	TGTGCCAGCAGCTTGGAGGGGGTAAACTATGGCTACACCTTC
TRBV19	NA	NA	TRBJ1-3	CASSLRGHNPTSGNTIYF	TGTGCCAGTAGCCTTCGGGGACATAACCCGACCTCTGGAAACACCATATATTTT
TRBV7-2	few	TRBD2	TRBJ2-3	CASSPLAGGPRPTDTQYF	TGTGCCAGCAGCCCTCTGGCGGGGGGGCCGCGACCGACAGATACGCAGTATTTT
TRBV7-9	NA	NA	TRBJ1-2	CASSSQGLGYTF	TGTGCCAGCAGCTCACAGGGTTTGGGCTACACCTTC
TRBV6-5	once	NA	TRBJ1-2	CASTRAGVNYGYTF	TGTGCCAGCACTCGCGCGGGGGTCAACTATGGCTACACCTTC
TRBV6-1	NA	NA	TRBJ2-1	CASSEVRSGEQFF	TGTGCCAGCAGTGAAGTTCGCTCCGGTGAGCAGTTCTTC
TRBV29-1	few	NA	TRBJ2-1	CSVNRVGEQFF	TGCAGCGTTAACAGGGTAGGTGAGCAGTTCTTC
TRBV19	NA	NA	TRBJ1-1	CASSMGAGNTEAFF	TGTGCCAGTAGTATGGGGGCAGGGAACACTGAAGCTTTCTTT
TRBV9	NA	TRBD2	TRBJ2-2	CASSATSGSSGELFF	TGTGCCAGCAGCGCGACTAGCGGGAGCTCCGGGGAGCTGTTTTTT
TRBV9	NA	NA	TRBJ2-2	CASSPLAVLNTGELFF	TGTGCCAGCAGCCCACTCGCGGTCCTGAACACCGGGGAGCTGTTTTTT
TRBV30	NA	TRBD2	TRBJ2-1	CAWTEFGPSGNEQFF	TGTGCCTGGACCGAGTTCGGACCTAGCGGCAATGAGCAGTTCTTC
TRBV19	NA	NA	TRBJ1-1	CASSILPSTEAFF	TGTGCCAGTAGTATCCTTCCGTCCACTGAAGCTTTCTTT